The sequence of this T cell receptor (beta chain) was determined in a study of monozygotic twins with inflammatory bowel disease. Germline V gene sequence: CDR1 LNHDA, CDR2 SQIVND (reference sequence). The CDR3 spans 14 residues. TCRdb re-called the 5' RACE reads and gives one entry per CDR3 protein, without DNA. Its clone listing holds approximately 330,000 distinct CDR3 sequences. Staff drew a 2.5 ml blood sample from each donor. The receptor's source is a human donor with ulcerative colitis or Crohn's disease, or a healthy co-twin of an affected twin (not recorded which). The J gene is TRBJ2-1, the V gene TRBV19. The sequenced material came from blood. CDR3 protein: CASKVAGSYNEQFF.